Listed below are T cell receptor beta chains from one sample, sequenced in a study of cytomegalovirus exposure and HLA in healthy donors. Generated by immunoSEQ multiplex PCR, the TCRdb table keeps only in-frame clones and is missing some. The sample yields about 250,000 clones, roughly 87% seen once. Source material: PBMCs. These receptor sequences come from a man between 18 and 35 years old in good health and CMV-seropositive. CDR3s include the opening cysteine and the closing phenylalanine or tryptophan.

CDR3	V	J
CASSLRRGREQFF	TRBV27	TRBJ2-1
CASSVWTGGNQPQHF	TRBV6-1	TRBJ1-5
CASRAGLTEAFF	TRBV5-4	TRBJ1-1
CASSQDRSYEQYF	TRBV4-1	TRBJ2-7
CASSPDENTEAFF	TRBV7-9	TRBJ1-1
CSVEGGTFYNEQFF	TRBV29-1	TRBJ2-1
CASRDREYEQYF	TRBV2	TRBJ2-7
CASSDRGETQYF	TRBV2	TRBJ2-5
CASSQHGSSYNEQFF	TRBV4-3	TRBJ2-1
CASSLGLYVRDTQYF	TRBV14	TRBJ2-3
CASSQEAASPEKLFF	TRBV4-2	TRBJ1-4
CASYAWGQKTQYF	TRBV27	TRBJ2-5
CATSRDLGLVTYNEQFF	TRBV15	TRBJ2-1
CASSQGTSVNYEQYF	TRBV4-3	TRBJ2-7
CASSGKVGELFF	TRBV27	TRBJ2-2
CASRGSSYEQYF	TRBV2	TRBJ2-7
CASSRHEAFF	TRBV2	TRBJ1-1
CASSWGQDTDTQYF	TRBV28	TRBJ2-3
CASSLLAGVNNEQFF	TRBV6-5	TRBJ2-1
CSARQGYGYTF	TRBV20-1	TRBJ1-2